This T cell receptor beta chain came from a study of blood T cells in healthy people across ages. Findings and limits, study-wide: Naive T cell percentage showed a strong correlation with the diversity of TCR beta.

Healthy individuals of Caucasian origin from Russia, aged roughly 6 to 90, served as donors. Every sample yielded at least 6 million isolated PBMCs. CDR3 size: 11 residues. Germline CDR1 reads MDHEN; CDR2 reads SYDVKM. Comment on this clonotype: Its cognate antigen is unknown. At one end, the junction sequence differs from germline, possibly due to a read error.

Next came a second PCR, run for about 6 to 12 cycles, which used a sample-barcoded 5' primer along with a J-beta primer mix. The yield of each sample was at least 2.5 million CDR3-containing paired-end reads. TCRdb reanalysed the 5' RACE reads using MiXCR and keeps one entry per CDR3 protein. The data hold 980,000 or so distinct CDR3 sequences, with about 44% observed a single time. V is TRBV28 and J is TRBJ1-2; D uncertain. The sample taken for sequencing was blood. This clonotype originated in a man aged 25 to 40 in good health. In DNA form, the CDR3 reads TGTGTCAGCAGTTTTGTCTATGGCTACACCTTC. Translating gives CVSSFVYGYTF.